This record covers a single T cell receptor beta chain. This entry comes from a study of blood T cell repertoires in COVID-19. Across the study: Samples representing acute and convalescent COVID-19 were sourced from the United States, Italy and Spain. Sources were T cells, B-cell-depleted T cells, or PBMCs; the material itself was cDNA or gDNA.

The germline V gene has CDR1 LGHDT and CDR2 YNNKEL (reference sequence). The CDR3 totals 15 residues. V lost 3 bases to trimming and J lost 6 bases; unmatched junction nucleotides: 6. In the original processing: Amplified reference gene primers provided the basis for estimating nucleated cell counts. Sequenced by immunoSEQ multiplex PCR; TCRdb stores in-frame clones only, minus some. V, J and clone size derive from that table, while D and trimming were established from the DNA sequence. The sample carries about 210,000 clones, about four fifths recorded once. This rearrangement joins TRBV3-1 (or the pseudogene TRBV3-2) to TRBJ1-2; 11 nucleotides line up with TRBD1. The sample consisted of peripheral blood. This receptor was obtained from a man in his 60s with acute or convalescent COVID-19. CDR3: CASSHLDRGPNGYTF. CDR3 sequence (DNA): TGTGCCAGCAGCCATTTGGACAGGGGGCCAAATGGCTACACCTTC.